Sequencing of this T cell receptor beta chain was carried out in a study of T cell responses to AZD1222 COVID-19 vaccine. Looking at the study overall: Second-dose intervals of approximately 4 or approximately 12 weeks were pooled. Regarding the study as a whole: Rises in breadth and depth of Spike-specific TCRs came after two AZD1222 doses. At baseline, seropositivity was found in only a handful of AZD1222 recipients. Reportedly, nearly half of unique spike TCRs recognized epitopes outside B.1.351/B.1.1.7 mutations.

J gave up 4 bases and V 1 base, and 5 bases lay outside the gene matches. Germline V CDR1 and CDR2: SGHTA, FQGNSA. The CDR3 is 18 residues long. Profiled with immunoSEQ multiplex PCR; TCRdb holds only in-frame clones, not every one. Found here are more than 95,000 clones, 90% to 95% of them singletons; the top ten hold 2.5% to 3.5%. As for this clone: The antigen is undetermined.

The chain is built from TRBV7-2 and TRBJ2-2, with 14 positions matching TRBD2. This sequence was found in an adult in good health. This specimen consisted of peripheral blood, obtained on day 0 of AZD1222 vaccination. CDR3 sequence reads: CASSLEGLAGDFTGELFF. The CDR3 bases are TGTGCCAGCAGCTTAGAGGGACTAGCGGGAGATTTCACCGGGGAGCTGTTTTTT.